This T cell receptor (beta chain) is from a study of T cells in Graves' hyperthyroidism and ophthalmopathy. This CDR3 is built from 15 residues. The germline V gene encodes CDR1 MNHEY and CDR2 SVGEGT. V lost 10 bases and J lost 2; bases outside the gene matches: 7. Reasons for excluding patients were uncontrolled infection, other autoimmune disease, pregnancy or lactation. Study-wide findings and caveats: In the blood, most expanded thyroid clonotypes above 0.001 appeared as well. Separation of ophthalmopathy from stable hyperthyroidism was achieved by a 13 V-J model. It was a median roughly 6.5 months before onset that the model predicted ophthalmopathy.

Regions amplified from RNA transcripts were the TCR beta CDR3 regions. The HTBI primer set served for first-round RT-PCR of the TCR CDR3. TCRdb reprocessed the multiplex PCR reads with MiXCR, giving one entry per CDR3 protein. There are 200,000 to 250,000 distinct CDR3 sequences in the sample; approximately 17% occur only once, and roughly 50% lies in the top ten. Concerning this clonotype: Its antigen is still unknown.

Input material: blood. This chain uses TRBV6-2 or TRBV6-3 with TRBJ2-2; 10 bases match TRBD2. This receptor was identified in a man aged 50 to 60 with Graves' hyperthyroidism. The CDR3, as DNA: TGTGCCACCCGAGCTAGCGGGAGTAACACCGGGGAGCTGTTTTTT. This gives the protein CATRASGSNTGELFF.